This T cell receptor (beta chain) originates from a study of cytomegalovirus exposure and HLA in healthy donors. Study outcomes and limitations: TCR beta sequences reportedly predicted most subjects' HLA-A and HLA-B alleles accurately.

Primers: 60 Vbeta forward and 13 Jbeta reverse. Clones were sequenced by immunoSEQ multiplex PCR, and TCRdb holds only the in-frame ones, with some missing. The sample shows 150,000 to 200,000 clones, over 70% of them seen only once. The CDR3 consists of 12 residues. Trimming cost V 5 bases and J 14 bases, with 13 bases left between them. Germline assignment: CDR1 PRHDT and CDR2 FYEKMQ (reference sequence). About this clone itself: Its antigen remains unidentified.

This chain connects TRBV13 to TRBJ1-6, with D possibly TRBD1 on 5 matching bases. The sequenced sample was PBMCs. The TCR comes from a woman aged 25 to 45 in good health and CMV-seronegative. DNA of the CDR3: TGTGCCAGCAGCATGACAGTTTCCACCCTCCACTTT. Amino acids: CASSMTVSTLHF.